This TCR beta chain derives from a study of blood T cells in healthy people across ages. Looking at the study overall: About one barcoded beta molecule per two T cells was captured by template switching. Study results and caveats: The study found more naive CD4+ cells and higher diversity in long-lived than aged donors.

Peripheral blood samples of roughly 9.8 milliliters were drawn from each donor. Germline V lookup: CDR1 LNHNV, CDR2 YYDKDF (reference sequence). With 9 bases clipped from V and 3 bases from J, the junction kept 4 bases outside the gene matches. The CDR3 loop spans 13 amino acids. This clonotype was counted once. What it recognizes is unknown. A second roughly 6 to 11 cycle PCR used barcoded and J-beta primers. TCRdb analysed the 5' RACE reads with MiXCR anew, one entry per CDR3 protein. The data hold 1.2 million to 1.5 million distinct CDR3 sequences, with around two fifths observed a single time. Material for sequencing was blood. J is TRBJ2-3 and V is TRBV15, with 9 bases aligning to TRBD1. This TCR was sampled from a woman in her late teens or twenties in good health. The CDR3: CATAQGATDTQYF. CDR3 nucleotides: TGTGCCACGGCACAGGGGGCTACAGATACGCAGTATTTT.